The T cell receptor beta chain described here comes from a study of blood T cell repertoires in COVID-19. V lost 6 bases to trimming and J lost 6 bases; unmatched junction nucleotides: 4. This CDR3 contains 14 residues. Germline CDR1 SGHDT, CDR2 YYEEEE. TCRdb keeps only in-frame clones here, not all; method: immunoSEQ multiplex PCR. The data show 200,000 to 300,000 clones, with around 86% seen just once and around 2.9% held by the top ten. The sample was peripheral blood. The rearrangement joins TRBV5-6 to TRBJ1-6, with 9 bases aligning to TRBD1. This TCR was recovered from a woman younger than 45 who had recovered from COVID-19. The CDR3 here is CASMPGQGNSPLHF. CDR3 DNA: TGTGCCAGCATGCCGGGACAGGGTAATTCACCCCTCCACTTT.